This section outlines one TCR beta chain sequence together with its context. These data originate in a study of OX40 agonist ivuxolimab in advanced cancers. The data were produced by immunoSEQ multiplex PCR, yet TCRdb's version contains in-frame clones alone and is incomplete. The sample holds tens of thousands of clones, 86% seen once. The TCR comes from an adult with an advanced solid tumor such as melanoma, head and neck, liver or kidney cancer. Here the sequenced sample was CD4+ or CD8+ T cells sorted from blood, taken in a trial of the OX40 agonist ivuxolimab.

This CDR3 reads CASSIDQTHEKLFF. The CDR3 DNA reads as TGTGCCAGTAGTATTGATCAGACTCATGAAAAACTGTTTTTT. The genes are TRBV19 and TRBJ1-4, with no clear D. The CDR3 totals 14 residues. The V gene lost 3 bases and the J gene lost 6 bases, with 11 bases spanning the gap. Per the germline V gene, CDR1 is LNHDA and CDR2 is SQIVND (reference sequence).